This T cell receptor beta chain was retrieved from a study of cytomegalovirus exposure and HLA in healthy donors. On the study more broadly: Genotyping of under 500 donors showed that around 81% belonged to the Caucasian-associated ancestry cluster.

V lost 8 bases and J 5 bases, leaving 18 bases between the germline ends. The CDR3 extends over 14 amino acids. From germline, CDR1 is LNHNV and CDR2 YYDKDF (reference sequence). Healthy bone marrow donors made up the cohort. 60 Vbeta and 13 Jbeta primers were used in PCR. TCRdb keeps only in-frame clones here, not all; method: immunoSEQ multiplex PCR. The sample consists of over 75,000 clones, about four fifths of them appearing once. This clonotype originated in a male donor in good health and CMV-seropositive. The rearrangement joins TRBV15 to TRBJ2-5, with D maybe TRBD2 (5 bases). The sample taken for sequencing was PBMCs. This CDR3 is CATAQEPPGETQYF. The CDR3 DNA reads TGTGCCACCGCCCAGGAGCCCCCGGGGGAGACCCAGTACTTC. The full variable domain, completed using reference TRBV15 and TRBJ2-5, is DAMVIQNPRYQVTQFGKPVTLSCSQTLNHNVMYWYQQKSSQAPKLLFHYYDKDFNNEADTPDNFQSRRPNTSFCFLDIRSPGLGDTAMYLCATAQEPPGETQYFGPGTRLLVL.